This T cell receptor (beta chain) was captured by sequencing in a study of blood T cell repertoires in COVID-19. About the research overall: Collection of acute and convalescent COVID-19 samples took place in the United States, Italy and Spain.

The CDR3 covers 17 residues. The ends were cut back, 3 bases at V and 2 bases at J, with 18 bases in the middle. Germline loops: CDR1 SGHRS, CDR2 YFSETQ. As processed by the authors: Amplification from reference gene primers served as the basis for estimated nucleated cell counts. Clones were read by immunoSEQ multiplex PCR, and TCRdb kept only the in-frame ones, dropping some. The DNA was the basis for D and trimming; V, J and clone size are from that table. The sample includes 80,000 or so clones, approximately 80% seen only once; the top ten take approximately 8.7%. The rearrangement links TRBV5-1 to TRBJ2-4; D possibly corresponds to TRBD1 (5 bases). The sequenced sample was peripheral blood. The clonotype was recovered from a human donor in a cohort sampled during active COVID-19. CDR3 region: CASSSAQGFLTKNIQYF. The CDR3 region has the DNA TGCGCCAGCAGCTCAGCGCAGGGATTTTTGACCAAAAACATTCAGTACTTC.